Presented here are 17 T cell receptor beta chains from one specimen sequenced in a study of blood T cell repertoires in COVID-19. Method: immunoSEQ multiplex PCR; TCRdb's copy keeps in-frame clones and lacks some. The profile shows about 400,000 clones, over 75% of them singletons. The sample taken for sequencing was PBMCs or T cells enriched from blood (not recorded which). These receptor sequences come from a woman in her twenties or thirties who had recovered from COVID-19.

This rearrangement joins TRBV7-9 to TRBJ1-2, with D possibly being TRBD1 (5 bases). The CDR3 runs 16 residues. Germline V gene data show CDR1 as SEHNR and CDR2 as FQNEAQ (reference sequence). Trimming pared 5 bases from V and 5 bases from J, leaving 21 bases between. As DNA, the CDR3 is TGTGCCAGCAGCGACCTAGGGCAGGGTGGTCGATATGGCTACACCTTC. Its translation is CASSDLGQGGRYGYTF.

J is TRBJ2-2 and V is TRBV5-1; 7 positions match TRBD1. CDR1 and CDR2 from the germline V gene are SGHRS and YFSETQ. The ends lost 3 bases at V and 7 bases at J; junction bases unmatched: 6. The CDR3 has 14 amino acids. The CDR3 DNA is TGCGCCAGCAGCTACAGGGGCGCGGGCGGGGAGCTGTTTTTT. It translates to CASSYRGAGGELFF.

The CDR3 loop reads CASSQDRRDSFGYTF. CDR3 in DNA: TGCGCCAGCAGCCAAGATCGCCGGGACAGTTTTGGCTACACCTTC. The chain links TRBV4-1 to TRBJ1-2, with 7 nucleotides matching TRBD1. In germline, CDR1 is MGHRA, CDR2 YSYEKL. The CDR3 is 15 amino acids. V trimming: 0 bases; J trimming: 7 bases; junction bases outside the gene matches: 8.

V is TRBV10-3 and J is TRBJ2-3, with TRBD1 identical over 9 bases. J was trimmed by 5 bases and V by 6 bases; bases with no gene match: 9. Germline V gene sequence: CDR1 ENHRY, CDR2 SYGVKD. The CDR3 contains 15 residues. This CDR3 is CAIRGTGPRKDTQYF. The CDR3 bases are TGTGCCATCAGGGGGACAGGGCCGCGCAAAGATACGCAGTATTTT.

The chain recombines TRBV28 with TRBJ2-2; D may be TRBD1 (5 bases). The V end was cut by 5 bases, the J end by 9 bases, with 10 bases between. This CDR3 region has 12 residues. Germline values: CDR1 MDHEN, CDR2 SYDVKM. The CDR3 spells CASSQGQRELFF. The DNA for the CDR3 is TGTGCCAGCAGTCAGGGCCAAAGGGAGCTGTTTTTT. The whole variable domain, filled in from reference TRBV28 and TRBJ2-2, reads DVKVTQSSRYLVKRTGEKVFLECVQDMDHENMFWYRQDPGLGLRLIYFSYDVKMKEKGDIPEGYSVSREKKERFSLILESASTNQTSMYLCASSQGQRELFFGEGSRLTVL.

This clone was counted only a few times. The V and J genes are TRBV18 and TRBJ1-6; 9 bases agree with TRBD1. Germline V gives CDR1 KGHSH, CDR2 LQKENI. V lost 5 bases to trimming and J lost 6 bases; unmatched junction nucleotides: 8. The length of the CDR3 is 16 residues. The CDR3 coding sequence is TGTGCCAGCTCAGACTCGACAGGGGGTGCTAATTCACCCCTCCACTTT. Encoded protein: CASSDSTGGANSPLHF.

J is TRBJ2-7 and V is TRBV25-1; 10 bases fit TRBD1. The J segment lost 2 bases and the V segment lost 4 bases, leaving 2 bases of the junction unmatched. CDR3 size: 14 residues. Germline assignment: CDR1 MGHDK and CDR2 SYGVNS. Written as DNA, the CDR3 is TGTGCCAGCAGTGGGACAGGGGGAGCCTACGAGCAGTACTTC. This encodes CASSGTGGAYEQYF.

This chain joins TRBV2 and TRBJ2-1; D remains unclear. The V gene's germline CDR1 is SNHLY and CDR2 FYNNEI. V lost 2 bases to trimming and J lost 5 bases, with 7 bases between them. The CDR3 runs 13 residues. The DNA of the CDR3 is TGTGCCAGCAGTGAAAACAGAAACAATGAGCAGTTCTTC. Translating it yields CASSENRNNEQFF.

The chain carries TRBV5-1 and TRBJ2-7; 8 positions match TRBD1. CDR3 size: 14 residues. CDR1 is SGHRS, CDR2 YFSETQ, per germline. V shed 3 bases and J 2 bases; nucleotides not matched to a gene: 4. The CDR3 here is CASSYTGQAYEQYF. Written as DNA, the CDR3 is TGCGCCAGCAGCTATACGGGACAGGCCTACGAGCAGTACTTC.

J is TRBJ1-1 and V is TRBV15, with D possibly being TRBD1 (5 bases). V was pared by 3 bases and J by 7 bases, with 12 bases between. The V gene's germline CDR1 is LNHNV and CDR2 YYDKDF (reference sequence). This CDR3 is 13 amino acids long. In nucleotides, the CDR3 is TGTGCCACCAGCAGGGCCCAGGGAATTGAAGCTTTCTTT. This encodes CATSRAQGIEAFF. The full variable domain, completed using reference TRBV15 and TRBJ1-1, is DAMVIQNPRYQVTQFGKPVTLSCSQTLNHNVMYWYQQKSSQAPKLLFHYYDKDFNNEADTPDNFQSRRPNTSFCFLDIRSPGLGDTAMYLCATSRAQGIEAFFGQGTRLTVV.

This rearrangement joins TRBV7-2 to TRBJ1-5, with 9 bases lining up with TRBD1. The CDR3 is made up of 17 amino acids. Trimming cost V 3 bases and J 2 bases; bases outside gene matches: 8. Per the germline V gene, CDR1 is SGHTA and CDR2 is FQGNSA. CDR3 protein: CASSFSRTGGRNQPQHF. The CDR3 DNA reads as TGTGCCAGCAGCTTCTCCCGTACAGGGGGCCGCAATCAGCCCCAGCATTTT.

The chain recombines TRBV27 with TRBJ1-6; D is ambiguous. V was shortened by 8 bases and J by 7 bases, with 6 bases between the two germline ends. Per germline, CDR1 MNHEY and CDR2 SMNVEV (reference sequence). The CDR3 totals 11 residues. The CDR3 here is CASPGNSPLHF. In DNA, the CDR3 is TGTGCCAGCCCGGGGAATTCACCCCTCCACTTT.

The genes are TRBV9 and TRBJ2-1; D not resolved. This CDR3 is 14 amino acids long. CDR1 and CDR2 (germline): SGDLS, YYNGEE. V shed 1 base and J shed 8 bases, with 13 bases lying between them. DNA for the CDR3: TGTGCCAGCAGCGTACTGGCAGATAATCATGAGCAGTTCTTC. Its protein product is CASSVLADNHEQFF.

V usage is TRBV27 and J usage is TRBJ1-4, with D tentatively TRBD1 (5 bases). The CDR3 totals 15 residues. The ends were cut back, 8 bases at V and 4 bases at J, with 17 bases in the middle. Germline loops: CDR1 MNHEY, CDR2 SMNVEV (reference sequence). The CDR3 loop is CASASRLTDNEKLFF. The CDR3 DNA reads as TGTGCCAGCGCCTCACGGCTGACAGATAATGAAAAACTGTTTTTT.

This chain links TRBV19 with TRBJ2-7; TRBD2 is a possible D gene (7 bases). Trimming removed 2 bases from V and 7 bases from J, with 9 bases in between. Looked up from germline, CDR1 is LNHDA and CDR2 is SQIVND (reference sequence). The CDR3 is 12 amino acids. CDR3 DNA: TGTGCCAGTAGTATAAGGGGGGGAGAGCAGTACTTC. Residues: CASSIRGGEQYF.

In this sample, this clone turned up a few times. The V call is TRBV12-2, the J call TRBJ2-5; the table calls TRBD2, which could not be checked here. TRBV12-2 is listed as a pseudogene. This CDR3 is 15 amino acids long. CDR3 amino acids: CASRLDNGEQETQYF. In DNA, the CDR3 is TGTGCAAGTCGCTTAGACAACGGAGAACAAGAGACCCAGTACTTC.

The genes are TRBV5-4 and TRBJ2-3; 15 positions agree with TRBD2. There are 16 residues in the CDR3. The trim removed 3 bases at V and 5 bases at J, leaving 4 bases unmatched. Germline CDR1 reads SGHNT; CDR2 reads YYREEE (reference sequence). CDR3 amino acids: CASSSRTSGRGDTQYF. In DNA form, the CDR3 reads TGTGCCAGCAGCTCTAGGACTAGCGGGAGGGGAGATACGCAGTATTTT.